This T cell receptor (beta chain) was retrieved from a study of CD8+ T cells in alopecia areata. After isolation, RNA underwent reverse transcription to generate cDNA as the sequencing template. Produced via immunoSEQ multiplex PCR; TCRdb's table is partial and in-frame only. The sample consists of around 140,000 clones, around 86% of them appearing once. With regard to this clone: The antigen is undetermined.

Study results and caveats: Relative to normal scalp, lesional scalp, especially alopecia totalis/universalis, showed higher clonality. Tofacitinib significantly brought down scalp clonality and expanded CD8+ clones among top 100.

The length of the CDR3 is 12 residues. CDR1 and CDR2 from the germline V gene are SEHNR and FQNEAQ (reference sequence). The treatment here: oral pan-JAK inhibitor, 5-10 mg twice daily. Alopecia areata patients provided lesional scalp punch biopsies and peripheral blood. Sequenced here: CD8+ T cells sorted from blood, sampled at week 4, from a patient treated with tofacitinib. The chain combines TRBV7-9 with TRBJ2-5; TRBD2 agrees at 9 bases. The sequence derives from a human donor with alopecia areata. The CDR3 loop is CGASGIQETQYF. For the CDR3, the DNA is TGTGGGGCTAGCGGGATTCAAGAGACCCAGTACTTC.